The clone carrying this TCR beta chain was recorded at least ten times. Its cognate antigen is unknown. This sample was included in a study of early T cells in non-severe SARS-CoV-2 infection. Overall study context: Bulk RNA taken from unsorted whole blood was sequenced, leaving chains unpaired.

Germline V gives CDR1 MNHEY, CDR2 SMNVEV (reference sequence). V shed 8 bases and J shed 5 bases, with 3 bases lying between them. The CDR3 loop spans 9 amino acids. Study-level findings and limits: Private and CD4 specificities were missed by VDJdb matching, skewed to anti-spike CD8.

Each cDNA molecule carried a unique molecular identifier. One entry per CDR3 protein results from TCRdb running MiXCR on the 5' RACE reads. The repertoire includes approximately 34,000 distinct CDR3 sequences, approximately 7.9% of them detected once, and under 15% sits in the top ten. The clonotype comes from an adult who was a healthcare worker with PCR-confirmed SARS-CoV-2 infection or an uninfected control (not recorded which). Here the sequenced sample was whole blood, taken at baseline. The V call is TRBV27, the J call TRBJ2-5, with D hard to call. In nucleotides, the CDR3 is TGTGCCAGCGGGGAGACCCAGTACTTC. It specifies CASGETQYF.